This TCR beta chain derives from a study of T-cell reconstitution after alpha-beta-depleted transplantation in children. Broader study findings: From newly produced T cells came most of the T-cell counts and diversity one year after transplant. As was reported, about two months after transplant, alpha-beta T cells came from several hundred expanded graft clones.

Using unique molecular identifiers, the investigators prepared the TCRbeta library. TCRdb re-called the PCR reads with MiXCR, one entry per CDR3 protein. Of some 300,000 distinct CDR3 sequences in the sample, over 7% were seen once. The germline V gene encodes CDR1 DFQATT and CDR2 SNEGSKA (reference sequence). V lost 6 bases to trimming and J lost 0 bases, with 15 bases between them. The CDR3 covers 15 residues. In its sample, this clonotype ranks as medium-sized. What it binds is unknown. This receptor was obtained from a female patient younger than 10 who had a stem cell transplant for Fanconi anemia, so the T cells may come from the graft donor. The V call is TRBV20-1, the J call TRBJ2-4; D is possibly TRBD2 (5 bases). The sample here was peripheral blood, taken 360 days after TCRalphabeta/CD19-depleted stem cell transplant. DNA for the CDR3: TGCAGTGCGCCGGACTGGAAACTAGCCAAAAACATTCAGTACTTC. It is translated as CSAPDWKLAKNIQYF.